The rows below give T cell receptor beta chains drawn from one sample of a study of shared clonotypes between healthy human individuals. Repertoires were generated with immunoSEQ multiplex PCR, while TCRdb's copy carries only in-frame clones and drops some. The table includes around 300,000 clones, around 86% detected once. Sequencing was done on a sample of memory CD8+ T cells sorted from blood. These receptor sequences come from a man between 18 and 29 years old in good health. Both conserved end residues are part of each CDR3. The D gene is left open where the match is weak. Expanded clones are given a class, and other clones once, few, many or no size at all.

j_call | v_call | clone_size | d_call | cdr3_nt | cdr3_aa
TRBJ1-4 | TRBV5-1 | many | . | TGCGCCAGCAGGGAATGGGGGGCAGCACTTGAAAAACTGTTTTTT | CASREWGAALEKLFF
TRBJ2-7 | TRBV27 | . | . | TGTGCCAGCAGTTTAATAGGGGGGGGTACTGGACAGGCCTACGAGCAGTACTTC | CASSLIGGGTGQAYEQYF
TRBJ1-1 | TRBV28 | . | . | TGTGCCAGCAGTTTATCGGAGGGGAGGACTGAAGCTTTCTTT | CASSLSEGRTEAFF
TRBJ1-4 | TRBV6-1 | . | . | TGTGCCAGCAGTGTCCAGACAACTAATGAAAAACTGTTTTTT | CASSVQTTNEKLFF
TRBJ1-2 | TRBV28 | . | . | TGTGCCAGCAGTTTCTCTGGGGGCCTCGACTATGGCTACACCTTC | CASSFSGGLDYGYTF
TRBJ2-3 | TRBV9 | . | TRBD2 | TGTGCCAGCAGCGTAGAGGTTAGCGGGGGGGCGGATACGCAGTATTTT | CASSVEVSGGADTQYF
TRBJ2-7 | TRBV11-2 | . | . | TGTGCCAGCAGCTTAGATTACAGGATGTCCTACGAGCAGTACTTC | CASSLDYRMSYEQYF
TRBJ2-1 | TRBV19 | . | TRBD1 | TGTGCCAGTATGGGACAGGGCAGCTACAATGAGCAGTTCTTC | CASMGQGSYNEQFF
TRBJ2-1 | TRBV5-1 | . | TRBD2 | TGCGCCAGCAGCTTGAGGACTAGCGGGAGTATCTACGCTGGGAATGAGCAGTTCTTC | CASSLRTSGSIYAGNEQFF
TRBJ1-3 | TRBV4-1 | . | . | TGCGCCAGCAGCCAACCTTACAGGGTCTACTCTGGAAACACCATATATTTT | CASSQPYRVYSGNTIYF
TRBJ2-7 | TRBV4-2 | . | TRBD2 | TGTGCCAGCAGCCAAGAAAGCGGGGGGGCATGGTACGAGCAGTACTTC | CASSQESGGAWYEQYF
TRBJ2-3 | TRBV27 | . | TRBD2 | TGTGCCAGCAGTGTCCTTAGCGGGGGGAGTACAGATACGCAGTATTTT | CASSVLSGGSTDTQYF
TRBJ2-2 | TRBV6-1 | few | TRBD2 | TGTGCCAGCAGTGAACATCTAGCGGAGGTCAACGGGGAGCTGTTTTTT | CASSEHLAEVNGELFF
TRBJ1-1 | TRBV30 | . | . | TGTGCCTGGAGTCCGGTTGTAGAAGCTTTCTTT | CAWSPVVEAFF
TRBJ2-7 | TRBV5-1 | . | . | TGCGCCAGCAGCGTAGTGTGGACAGACACCGGCACCTACGAGCAGTACTTC | CASSVVWTDTGTYEQYF
TRBJ2-2 | TRBV4-1 | . | . | TGCGCCAGCAGACCACTAACTCGCACCGGGGAGCTGTTTTTT | CASRPLTRTGELFF
TRBJ2-7 | TRBV5-1 | . | . | TGCGCCAGCAGCACTACCGGGAGACGGAGCGAGCAGTACTTC | CASSTTGRRSEQYF
TRBJ1-2 | TRBV2 | . | . | TGTGCCAGCAGTGAGTCCCCTAACTATGGCTACACCTTC | CASSESPNYGYTF
TRBJ1-4 | TRBV30 | . | . | TGTGCCTGGAGTGGGCGGCAGGAGGAAAAACTGTTTTTT | CAWSGRQEEKLFF
TRBJ2-2 | TRBV7-7 | . | . | TGTGCTAGCAGAGGAGGCGGGGAGCTGTTTTTT | CASRGGGELFF
TRBJ2-7 | TRBV25-1 | . | . | TGTGCCAGCAGTGAAACAGGGTATGGATACGAGCAGTACTTC | CASSETGYGYEQYF
TRBJ2-3 | TRBV7-6 | . | TRBD1 | TGTGCCAGCAGCTTATGGCCGGACAGGGGAGACGATACGCAGTATTTT | CASSLWPDRGDDTQYF
TRBJ2-7 | TRBV6-6 | . | . | TGTGCCAGCAGTTACTCGAGTAAGAACTCCTACGAGCAGTACTTC | CASSYSSKNSYEQYF
TRBJ2-7 | TRBV6-5 | . | . | TGTGCCAGCAGTTACGGTGACGGGGACCGAGAATTC | CASSYGDGDREF
TRBJ1-2 | TRBV27 | . | . | TGTGCCAGCAGTTTCAGGTCGGCATTGGTTAACTATGGCTACACCTTC | CASSFRSALVNYGYTF
TRBJ2-3 | TRBV5-4 | . | . | TGTGCCAGCAGCTTGGTCTCCGGAGACACAGATACGCAGTATTTT | CASSLVSGDTDTQYF
TRBJ2-7 | TRBV7-3 | . | . | TGTGCCAGCAGCTTAGAAGGGACACCTTCCTACGAGCAGTACTTC | CASSLEGTPSYEQYF